This record looks at one TCR beta chain sequence and its context. This entry is derived from a study of human T cells and chemical hapten exposure. Sample time point: patch test 3, about 24 weeks after DPC sensitization. Treatment in this sample: therapeutic diphenylcyclopropenone sensitization with weekly scalp DPC. J was trimmed by 8 bases and V by 4 bases; bases with no gene match: 15. The length of the CDR3 is 17 residues. Germline CDR1 is MNHNY and CDR2 is SVGAGI (reference sequence). TCRdb reanalysed the RACE reads using MiXCR and keeps one entry per CDR3 protein. The data show some 60,000 distinct CDR3 sequences, over 10% seen once.

This sequence joins TRBV6-6 and TRBJ2-7, with 12 bases matching TRBD2. The TCR originated in a young man with alopecia areata. Some clones in this sample may be carry-over from other donors' samples. The source was whole blood, collected in connection with sensitization to the hapten diphenylcyclopropenone (DPC). The CDR3 coding sequence is TGTGCCAGCAGTTCCTTCGACACTAGCGGGGGGCCTCCAAAGCAGTACTTC. Encoded protein: CASSSFDTSGGPPKQYF.